This entry concerns a single T cell receptor (beta chain). Its antigen is still unknown. This specimen belongs to a study of cytomegalovirus exposure and HLA in healthy donors. Study-level results: Per a prior analysis, the majority of TCR beta V segments were productive roughly 90% or roughly 30% of the time. Accurate HLA-A and HLA-B prediction from TCR beta sequences was reported for most subjects. Another analysis was done later, and it associated over 15,000 TCR beta sequences with HLA alleles at 0.05 false discovery rate. Cytomegalovirus association was listed for about 170 TCR beta chains.

Trimming took off 0 bases at V and 4 bases at J, with 6 bases between the two ends. Looked up from germline, CDR1 is SEHNR and CDR2 is FQNEAQ (reference sequence). The CDR3 covers 14 residues. Researchers ran the PCR with 60 Vbeta and 13 Jbeta primers. Measured with immunoSEQ multiplex PCR; TCRdb has only the in-frame clones, and not every one. Among under 140,000 clones listed, around 80% were seen once. The specimen was PBMCs. The receptor was isolated from a man aged 30 to 39 in good health and CMV-seropositive. The chain links TRBV7-9 to TRBJ2-2, with unresolved D. CDR3 sequence reads: CASSLASSTGELFF. CDR3 sequence (DNA): TGTGCCAGCAGCTTAGCGTCCAGCACCGGGGAGCTGTTTTTT.